The T cell receptor beta chain described here comes from a study of T cell changes during pregnancy in multiple sclerosis. The CDR3 has 15 residues. V was trimmed by 6 bases and J by 1 base, leaving 12 bases between them. Germline values: CDR1 LGHNA, CDR2 YNFKEQ. Only in-frame clones appear in the TCRdb table, and some are missing; sequencing was by immunoSEQ multiplex PCR. The profile covers fewer than 60,000 clones, with 94% appearing a single time and less than 0.35% taken by the ten largest. The chain is built from TRBV4-2 and TRBJ2-2, with a tentative D call TRBD2 (6 bases). The sample here was CD4+ T cells from peripheral blood mononuclear cells, taken in the third trimester of pregnancy. This TCR was recovered from a female donor with multiple sclerosis, enrolled in a pregnancy study. The CDR3 nucleotides are TGTGCCAGCAGAGACGCGGGAATGAACACCGGGGAGCTGTTTTTT. This encodes CASRDAGMNTGELFF.